This TCR beta chain was retrieved from a study of T cells in localized non-small cell lung cancer. As to this clone: The antigen is not known.

The table came from immunoSEQ multiplex PCR; TCRdb's copy has only in-frame clones and leaves some out. Of about 33,000 clones listed, about nine tenths are singletons. Study findings and constraints: Paired adjacent lung recovered a median around 62 of the top 100 tumor clones. Sequencing was restricted to one tumor region; therefore, heterogeneity remains possible. Higher blood T cell density went with longer overall survival.

Germline-derived CDR1 and CDR2 are SGHNT and YYREEE (reference sequence). With 0 bases removed from V and 3 bases from J, the gap between germline ends came to 10 bases. CDR3 size: 14 residues. The rearrangement uses TRBV5-4 and TRBJ2-7, with a possible D match to TRBD1 (7 bases). The material sequenced was peripheral blood, taken before any cancer treatment. This TCR was sampled from a man between 40 and 69 years old with stage I lung adenocarcinoma. In DNA form, the CDR3 reads TGTGCCAGCAGCTTGGGACAGGGACTCTACGAGCAGTACTTC. This gives the protein CASSLGQGLYEQYF.